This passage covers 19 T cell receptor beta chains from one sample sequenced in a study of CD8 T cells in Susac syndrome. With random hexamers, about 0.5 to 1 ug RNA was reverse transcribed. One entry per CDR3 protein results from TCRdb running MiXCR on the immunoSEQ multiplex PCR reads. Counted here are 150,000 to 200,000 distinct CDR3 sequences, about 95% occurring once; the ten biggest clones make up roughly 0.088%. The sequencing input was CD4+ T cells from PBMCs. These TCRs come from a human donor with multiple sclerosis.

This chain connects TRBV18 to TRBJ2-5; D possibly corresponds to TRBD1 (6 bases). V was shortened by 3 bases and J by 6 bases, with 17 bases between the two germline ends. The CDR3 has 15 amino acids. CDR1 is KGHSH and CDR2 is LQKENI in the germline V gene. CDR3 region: CASSPGAGDLKTQYF. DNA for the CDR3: TGTGCCAGCTCACCTGGGGCAGGGGATTTGAAGACCCAGTACTTC.

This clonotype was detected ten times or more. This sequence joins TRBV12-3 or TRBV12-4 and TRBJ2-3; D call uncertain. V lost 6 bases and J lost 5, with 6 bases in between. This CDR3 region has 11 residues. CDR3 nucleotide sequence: TGTGCCAGCAGCTTGGGAGATACGCAGTATTTT. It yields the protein CASSLGDTQYF.

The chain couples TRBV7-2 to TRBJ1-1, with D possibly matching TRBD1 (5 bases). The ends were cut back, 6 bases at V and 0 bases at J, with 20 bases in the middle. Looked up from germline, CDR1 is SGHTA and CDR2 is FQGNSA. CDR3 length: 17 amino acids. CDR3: CASSLRPIRGLNTEAFF. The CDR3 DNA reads TGTGCCAGCAGTTTACGCCCCATAAGGGGCTTGAACACTGAAGCTTTCTTT.

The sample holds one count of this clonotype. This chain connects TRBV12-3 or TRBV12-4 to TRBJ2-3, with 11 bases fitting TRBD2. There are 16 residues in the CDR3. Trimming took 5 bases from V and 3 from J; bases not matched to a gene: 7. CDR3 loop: CASSPRLAGFTDTQYF. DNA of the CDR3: TGTGCCAGCAGTCCTCGACTAGCGGGATTTACAGATACGCAGTATTTT.

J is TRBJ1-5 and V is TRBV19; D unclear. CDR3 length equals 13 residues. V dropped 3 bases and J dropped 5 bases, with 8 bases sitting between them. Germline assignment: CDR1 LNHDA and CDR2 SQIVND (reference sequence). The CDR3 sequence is CASSMGADQPQHF. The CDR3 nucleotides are TGTGCCAGTAGTATGGGAGCGGATCAGCCCCAGCATTTT.

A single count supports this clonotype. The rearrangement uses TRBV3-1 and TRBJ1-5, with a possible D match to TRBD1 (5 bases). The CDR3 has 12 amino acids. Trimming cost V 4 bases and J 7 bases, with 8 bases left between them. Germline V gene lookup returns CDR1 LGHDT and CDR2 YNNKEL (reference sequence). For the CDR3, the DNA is TGTGCCAGCAGCCCCTGGGGGCAGCCCCAGCATTTT. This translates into CASSPWGQPQHF.

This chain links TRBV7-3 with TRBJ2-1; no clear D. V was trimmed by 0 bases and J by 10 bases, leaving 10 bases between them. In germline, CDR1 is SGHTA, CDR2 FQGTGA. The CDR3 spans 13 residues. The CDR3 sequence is CASSLTQDGEQFF. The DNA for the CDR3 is TGTGCCAGCAGCTTAACCCAGGATGGGGAGCAGTTCTTC.

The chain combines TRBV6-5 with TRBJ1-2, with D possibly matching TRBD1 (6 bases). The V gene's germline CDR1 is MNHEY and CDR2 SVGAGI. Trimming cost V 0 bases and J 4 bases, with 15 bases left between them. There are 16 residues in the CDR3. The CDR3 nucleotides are TGTGCCAGCAGTTACTCGGGACATACACGGATCTATGGCTACACCTTC. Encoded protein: CASSYSGHTRIYGYTF.

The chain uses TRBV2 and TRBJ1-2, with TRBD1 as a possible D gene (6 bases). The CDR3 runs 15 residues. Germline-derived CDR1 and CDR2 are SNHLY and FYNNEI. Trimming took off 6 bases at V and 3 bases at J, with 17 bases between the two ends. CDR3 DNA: TGTGCCAGCAGCTATACCATGACAGGATACTATGGCTACACCTTC. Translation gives CASSYTMTGYYGYTF.

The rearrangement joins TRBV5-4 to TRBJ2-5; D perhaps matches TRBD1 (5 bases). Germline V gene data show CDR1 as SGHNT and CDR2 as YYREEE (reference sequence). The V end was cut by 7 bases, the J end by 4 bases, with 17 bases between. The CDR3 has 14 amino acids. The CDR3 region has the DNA TGTGCCAGCGCCCCCGTAGGGGCCGGAGAGACCCAGTACTTC. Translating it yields CASAPVGAGETQYF. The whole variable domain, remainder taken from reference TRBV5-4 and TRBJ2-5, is ETGVTQSPTHLIKTRGQQVTLRCSSQSGHNTVSWYQQALGQGPQFIFQYYREEENGRGNFPPRFSGLQFPNYSSELNVNALELDDSALYLCASAPVGAGETQYFGPGTRLLVL.

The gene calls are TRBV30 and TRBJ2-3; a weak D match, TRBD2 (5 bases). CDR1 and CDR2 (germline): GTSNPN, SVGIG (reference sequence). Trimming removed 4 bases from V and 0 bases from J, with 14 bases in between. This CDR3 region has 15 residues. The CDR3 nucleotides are TGTGCCTGGAATGTGGTGTGGAGGAGCACAGATACGCAGTATTTT. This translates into CAWNVVWRSTDTQYF.

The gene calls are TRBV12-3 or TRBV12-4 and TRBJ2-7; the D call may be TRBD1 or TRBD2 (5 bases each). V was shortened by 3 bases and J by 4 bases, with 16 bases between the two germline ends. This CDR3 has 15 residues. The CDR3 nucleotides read TGTGCCAGCAGTTTCTCGCCTGGGGGATCATACGAGCAGTACTTC. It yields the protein CASSFSPGGSYEQYF.

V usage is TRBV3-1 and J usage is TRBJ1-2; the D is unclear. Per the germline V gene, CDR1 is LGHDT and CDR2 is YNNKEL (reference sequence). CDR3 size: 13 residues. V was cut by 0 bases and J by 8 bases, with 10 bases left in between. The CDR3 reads CASSQEYAGGYTF. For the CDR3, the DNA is TGTGCCAGCAGCCAAGAATACGCGGGGGGCTACACCTTC.

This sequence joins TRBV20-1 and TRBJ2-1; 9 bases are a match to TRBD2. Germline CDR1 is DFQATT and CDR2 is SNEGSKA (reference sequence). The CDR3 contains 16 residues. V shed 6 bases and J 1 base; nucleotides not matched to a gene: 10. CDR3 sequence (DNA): TGCAGTGCGGGAGGAGCGAGCGGGAGGTCCTACAATGAGCAGTTCTTC. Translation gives CSAGGASGRSYNEQFF.

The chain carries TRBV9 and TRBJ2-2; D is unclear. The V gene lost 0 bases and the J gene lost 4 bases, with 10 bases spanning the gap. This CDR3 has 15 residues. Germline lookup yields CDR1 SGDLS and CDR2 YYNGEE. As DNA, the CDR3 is TGTGCCAGCAGCGTAGGTAGGGTCGGCACCGGGGAGCTGTTTTTT. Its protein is CASSVGRVGTGELFF.

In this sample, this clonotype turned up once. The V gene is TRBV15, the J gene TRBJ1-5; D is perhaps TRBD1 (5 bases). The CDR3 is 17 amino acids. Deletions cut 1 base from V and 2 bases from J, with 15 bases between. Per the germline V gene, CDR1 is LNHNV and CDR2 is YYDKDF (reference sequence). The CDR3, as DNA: TGTGCCACCAGCAGAGCGCCGGGACGGGGGGGCAATCAGCCCCAGCATTTT. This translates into CATSRAPGRGGNQPQHF.

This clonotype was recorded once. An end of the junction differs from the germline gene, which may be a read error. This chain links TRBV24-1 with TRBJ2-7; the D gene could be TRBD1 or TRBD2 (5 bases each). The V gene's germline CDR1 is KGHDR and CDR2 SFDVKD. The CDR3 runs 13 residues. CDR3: CATSDRDRSQLFF. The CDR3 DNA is TGTGCCACCAGTGATCGGGACCGATCCCAGCTATTCTTC.

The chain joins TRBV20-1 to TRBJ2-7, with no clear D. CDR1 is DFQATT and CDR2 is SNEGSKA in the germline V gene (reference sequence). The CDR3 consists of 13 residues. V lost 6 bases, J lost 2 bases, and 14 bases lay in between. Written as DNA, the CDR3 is TGCAGTGCGTCGACGGCCTATACCTACGAGCAGTACTTC. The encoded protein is CSASTAYTYEQYF.

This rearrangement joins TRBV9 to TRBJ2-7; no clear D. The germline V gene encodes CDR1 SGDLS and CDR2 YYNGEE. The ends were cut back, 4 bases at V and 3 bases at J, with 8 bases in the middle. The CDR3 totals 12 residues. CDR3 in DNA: TGTGCCAGCAGCACCCGTCTCTACGAGCAGTACTTC. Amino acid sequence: CASSTRLYEQYF.